This is a list of T cell receptor beta chains from one sample in a study of shared clonotypes between healthy human individuals. Sequencing used immunoSEQ multiplex PCR; TCRdb keeps in-frame clones, though not all of them. Found here are about 1.5 million clones, approximately 98% of them singletons; the top ten hold about 0.45%. The sequenced material came from naive CD4+ T cells sorted from blood. All receptors come from a man aged 30 to 39 in good health. Both conserved end residues are part of each CDR3. Fields, in order: D gene, J gene, V gene, clone size, CDR3 DNA, CDR3 protein. A D gene is named only where the DNA matches it firmly. A row's size may be missing; if present it is once, few, many or a size class.

d_call: TRBD1
j_call: TRBJ2-7
v_call: TRBV28
clone_size: -
cdr3_nt: TGTGCCAGTGGACAGGGGGGGTTCTACGAGCAGTACTTC
cdr3_aa: CASGQGGFYEQYF

d_call: -
j_call: TRBJ1-4
v_call: TRBV5-1
clone_size: -
cdr3_nt: TGCGCCAGCAGCGCGAGCGGGATTCCGGCGGCAACTAATGAAAAACTGTTTTTT
cdr3_aa: CASSASGIPAATNEKLFF

d_call: -
j_call: TRBJ2-2
v_call: TRBV9
clone_size: -
cdr3_nt: TGTGCCAGCAGCGTTGCAAGTTCTGGATCCGGAGAAGGGGAGCTGTTTTTT
cdr3_aa: CASSVASSGSGEGELFF

d_call: TRBD2
j_call: TRBJ2-7
v_call: TRBV7-2
clone_size: -
cdr3_nt: TGTGCCAGCAGCCTTAGCGGGATTGCCGAGCAGTACTTC
cdr3_aa: CASSLSGIAEQYF

d_call: TRBD1
j_call: TRBJ2-2
v_call: TRBV7-9
clone_size: -
cdr3_nt: TGTGCCAGCAGCTCGGACAGGGCCACCGGGGAGCTGTTTTTT
cdr3_aa: CASSSDRATGELFF

d_call: -
j_call: TRBJ2-5
v_call: TRBV10-1
clone_size: -
cdr3_nt: TGCGCCAGCAGTGACAGGGGAACCCAAGAGACCCAGTACTTC
cdr3_aa: CASSDRGTQETQYF

d_call: TRBD1
j_call: TRBJ2-7
v_call: TRBV19
clone_size: -
cdr3_nt: TGTGCCAGTAGTATCGCCAGGGGGCAAGGTGAGCAGTACTTC
cdr3_aa: CASSIARGQGEQYF

d_call: -
j_call: TRBJ1-1
v_call: TRBV28
clone_size: -
cdr3_nt: TGTGCCAGCAGTTACCCGGGTGGGACTGAAGCTTTCTTT
cdr3_aa: CASSYPGGTEAFF

d_call: -
j_call: TRBJ2-7
v_call: TRBV28
clone_size: -
cdr3_nt: TGTGCCAGCAGCCACAGCTACGAGCAGTACTTC
cdr3_aa: CASSHSYEQYF

d_call: -
j_call: TRBJ1-4
v_call: TRBV25-1
clone_size: -
cdr3_nt: TGTGCCAGCAGTGAACCGGGTGCAACTAATGAAAAACTGTTTTTT
cdr3_aa: CASSEPGATNEKLFF

d_call: TRBD2
j_call: TRBJ2-7
v_call: TRBV20-1
clone_size: -
cdr3_nt: TGCAGTGCAAGCGGGGCCTCCGAGCAGTACTTC
cdr3_aa: CSASGASEQYF

d_call: -
j_call: TRBJ1-1
v_call: TRBV15
clone_size: -
cdr3_nt: TGTGCCACCAGCAGAGACAGGGTGAGCACTGAAGCTTTCTTT
cdr3_aa: CATSRDRVSTEAFF

d_call: TRBD2
j_call: TRBJ2-3
v_call: TRBV5-4
clone_size: -
cdr3_nt: TGTGCCAGCAGCAAAAAAAGAAGCGGGGCTAGCACAGATACGCAGTATTTT
cdr3_aa: CASSKKRSGASTDTQYF

d_call: -
j_call: TRBJ2-5
v_call: TRBV4-3
clone_size: -
cdr3_nt: TGCGCCAGCAGCCAAGATCCGGGACGCGGGACCCAGTACTTC
cdr3_aa: CASSQDPGRGTQYF

d_call: -
j_call: TRBJ1-5
v_call: TRBV19
clone_size: -
cdr3_nt: TGTGCCATCGGACTGACGAATAGCAATCAGCCCCAGCATTTT
cdr3_aa: CAIGLTNSNQPQHF

d_call: -
j_call: TRBJ2-2
v_call: TRBV19
clone_size: -
cdr3_nt: TGTGCCAGTAGTGCGGTCACCACCGGGGAGCTGTTTTTT
cdr3_aa: CASSAVTTGELFF

d_call: -
j_call: TRBJ2-4
v_call: TRBV7-8
clone_size: -
cdr3_nt: TGTGCCAGCAGCTTAGGGGCAGGGCCTTCGGCCTACGCCAAAAACATTCAGTACTTC
cdr3_aa: CASSLGAGPSAYAKNIQYF

d_call: -
j_call: TRBJ2-3
v_call: TRBV5-1
clone_size: -
cdr3_nt: TGCGCCAGCAGCTTGCCGGGAACAGATACGCAGTATTTT
cdr3_aa: CASSLPGTDTQYF

d_call: -
j_call: TRBJ2-6
v_call: TRBV9
clone_size: -
cdr3_nt: TGTGCCAGCAGCGTAGGTGGGTCTGGGGCCAACGTCCTGACTTTC
cdr3_aa: CASSVGGSGANVLTF

d_call: -
j_call: TRBJ2-3
v_call: TRBV7-9
clone_size: -
cdr3_nt: TGTGCCAGCAGCTTAGAAGCCGTCTATACGCAGTATTTT
cdr3_aa: CASSLEAVYTQYF

d_call: TRBD2
j_call: TRBJ2-7
v_call: TRBV6-1
clone_size: -
cdr3_nt: TGTGCCAGCAATATACTAGCGGGAGGCCACGAGCAGTACTTC
cdr3_aa: CASNILAGGHEQYF

d_call: -
j_call: TRBJ2-7
v_call: TRBV7-9
clone_size: once
cdr3_nt: TGTGCCAGCAGCGGGTACGAGCAGTACTTC
cdr3_aa: CASSGYEQYF

d_call: TRBD2
j_call: TRBJ2-7
v_call: TRBV29-1
clone_size: -
cdr3_nt: TGCAGCGCTTCTAGCGGGAGTTTCTACGAGCAGTACTTC
cdr3_aa: CSASSGSFYEQYF

d_call: TRBD1
j_call: TRBJ2-7
v_call: TRBV30
clone_size: -
cdr3_nt: TGTGCCTGGGATGGGCAGGGGGCCCTCTCCTACGAGCAGTACTTC
cdr3_aa: CAWDGQGALSYEQYF

d_call: TRBD1
j_call: TRBJ2-7
v_call: TRBV7-9
clone_size: few
cdr3_nt: TGTGCCAGCAGCCCCAGGACAGGGGGGTACGAGCAGTACTTC
cdr3_aa: CASSPRTGGYEQYF

d_call: TRBD1
j_call: TRBJ1-1
v_call: TRBV28
clone_size: -
cdr3_nt: TGTGCCAGCAGTTTATCCCACAGGGGAAGGACTGAAGCTTTCTTT
cdr3_aa: CASSLSHRGRTEAFF

d_call: -
j_call: TRBJ2-7
v_call: TRBV9
clone_size: -
cdr3_nt: TGTGCCCCCCAAATCGAGAGAGATCGAGAGCAGTACTTC
cdr3_aa: CAPQIERDREQYF

d_call: -
j_call: TRBJ1-5
v_call: TRBV7-8
clone_size: once
cdr3_nt: TGTGCCAGCAGCGCTACCGGGACCGGATATCAGCCCCAGCATTTT
cdr3_aa: CASSATGTGYQPQHF

d_call: -
j_call: TRBJ2-2
v_call: TRBV18
clone_size: once
cdr3_nt: TGTGCCAGCTCACCAGGACCCTTGACCAGGGAGCTGTTTTTT
cdr3_aa: CASSPGPLTRELFF

d_call: TRBD1
j_call: TRBJ2-5
v_call: TRBV5-1
clone_size: once
cdr3_nt: TGCGCCAGCAGGACCGGGACAGGGGGCTGGTCCGGGGAGACCCAGTACTTC
cdr3_aa: CASRTGTGGWSGETQYF

d_call: -
j_call: TRBJ1-5
v_call: TRBV28
clone_size: -
cdr3_nt: TGTGCCAGCAGTTTAAAGTCTGGTTATGATCAGCCCCAGCATTTT
cdr3_aa: CASSLKSGYDQPQHF

d_call: -
j_call: TRBJ2-1
v_call: TRBV7-2
clone_size: -
cdr3_nt: TGTGCCAGCAGCTTTCCTATGGGAAGGTCCTACAATGAGCAGTTCTTC
cdr3_aa: CASSFPMGRSYNEQFF

d_call: -
j_call: TRBJ1-1
v_call: TRBV5-6
clone_size: -
cdr3_nt: TGTGCCAGCAGCTCCTCGGTCACTGAAGCTTTCTTT
cdr3_aa: CASSSSVTEAFF

d_call: -
j_call: TRBJ2-7
v_call: TRBV7-9
clone_size: -
cdr3_nt: TGTGCCAGCAGCTTAGAAGGGGCGCGAACTCTGCAGTACTTC
cdr3_aa: CASSLEGARTLQYF

d_call: TRBD1
j_call: TRBJ1-2
v_call: TRBV28
clone_size: -
cdr3_nt: TGTGCCAGCAGTTTCTTGGGACAGGCTCACTTAGGGGGGTCCTTC
cdr3_aa: CASSFLGQAHLGGSF

d_call: TRBD2
j_call: TRBJ2-2
v_call: TRBV5-6
clone_size: -
cdr3_nt: TGTGCCAGCAGCTCTAGCGGGACGAACACCGGGGAGCTGTTTTTT
cdr3_aa: CASSSSGTNTGELFF

d_call: TRBD1
j_call: TRBJ1-1
v_call: TRBV6-5
clone_size: -
cdr3_nt: TGTGCCAGCAGTTCCCGGACAGGGGACACTGAAGCTTTCTTT
cdr3_aa: CASSSRTGDTEAFF

d_call: -
j_call: TRBJ2-7
v_call: TRBV5-1
clone_size: -
cdr3_nt: TGCGCCAGCAGCTTGGTTAAGGCCTACGAGCAGTACTTC
cdr3_aa: CASSLVKAYEQYF

d_call: -
j_call: TRBJ2-1
v_call: TRBV9
clone_size: -
cdr3_nt: TGTGCCAGCAGCGTATCCGGGACCAATGAGCAGTTCTTC
cdr3_aa: CASSVSGTNEQFF

d_call: -
j_call: TRBJ1-3
v_call: TRBV10-2
clone_size: -
cdr3_nt: TGCGCCAGCAGTGGCCGGGACGCCGCCTCTGGAAACACCATATATTTT
cdr3_aa: CASSGRDAASGNTIYF

d_call: TRBD2
j_call: TRBJ2-6
v_call: TRBV5-1
clone_size: -
cdr3_nt: TGCGCCAGCAGCTTGCGGCCAGCGGGAATCTCTGTAGGGGCCAACGTCCTGACTTTC
cdr3_aa: CASSLRPAGISVGANVLTF

d_call: -
j_call: TRBJ2-7
v_call: TRBV15
clone_size: -
cdr3_nt: TGTGCCACCCACCCGATGGCAGTAGGCTCCTACGAGCAGTACTTC
cdr3_aa: CATHPMAVGSYEQYF

d_call: -
j_call: TRBJ1-1
v_call: TRBV18
clone_size: -
cdr3_nt: TGTGCCAGCTCACCTAAGACGGGCACTGAAGCTTTCTTT
cdr3_aa: CASSPKTGTEAFF

d_call: -
j_call: TRBJ2-1
v_call: TRBV11-3
clone_size: -
cdr3_nt: TGTGCCAGCAGCTTAACGCAGACTAATGAGCAGTTCTTC
cdr3_aa: CASSLTQTNEQFF

d_call: -
j_call: TRBJ2-7
v_call: TRBV5-1
clone_size: -
cdr3_nt: TGCGCCAGCAGCCTAAGGGGCAACTACGAGCAGTACTTC
cdr3_aa: CASSLRGNYEQYF

d_call: -
j_call: TRBJ2-7
v_call: TRBV11-3
clone_size: -
cdr3_nt: TGTGCCAGCAGCTTCAGAGATAGGGGCGAGCAGTACTTC
cdr3_aa: CASSFRDRGEQYF

d_call: TRBD2
j_call: TRBJ2-7
v_call: TRBV7-2
clone_size: -
cdr3_nt: TGTGCCAGCAGCGCCCCGGGAGGCCCGGTTGGGGAGCAGTACTTC
cdr3_aa: CASSAPGGPVGEQYF

d_call: -
j_call: TRBJ1-5
v_call: TRBV6-5
clone_size: -
cdr3_nt: TGTGCCAGCAGTTACACCCCCTCCAACCAGCCCCAGCATTTT
cdr3_aa: CASSYTPSNQPQHF

d_call: TRBD2
j_call: TRBJ2-7
v_call: TRBV7-6
clone_size: -
cdr3_nt: TGTGCCAGCAGCTTCCCCAGCGGGAGACGCGCGGGAGAGCAGTACTTC
cdr3_aa: CASSFPSGRRAGEQYF

d_call: -
j_call: TRBJ2-1
v_call: TRBV18
clone_size: -
cdr3_nt: -
cdr3_aa: CASSPVGAGTGKFF

d_call: -
j_call: TRBJ1-2
v_call: TRBV11-2
clone_size: -
cdr3_nt: TGTGCCAGCAGCCCCTCCCAGGGATACGGCTACACCTTC
cdr3_aa: CASSPSQGYGYTF

d_call: -
j_call: TRBJ2-3
v_call: TRBV9
clone_size: -
cdr3_nt: TGTGCCAGCAGCGTATACTTTGGTCAGGGGACAGATACGCAGTATTTT
cdr3_aa: CASSVYFGQGTDTQYF

d_call: TRBD2
j_call: TRBJ2-1
v_call: TRBV9
clone_size: -
cdr3_nt: TGTGCCAGCAGCCAAGGATCTAGCGGGAGGATCAATGAGCAGTTCTTC
cdr3_aa: CASSQGSSGRINEQFF

d_call: TRBD1
j_call: TRBJ1-1
v_call: TRBV18
clone_size: once
cdr3_nt: TGTGCCAGCTCAAGGGACAGGGTCACTGAAGCTTTCTTT
cdr3_aa: CASSRDRVTEAFF

d_call: TRBD2
j_call: TRBJ2-5
v_call: TRBV7-9
clone_size: once
cdr3_nt: TGTGCCAGCAGCCACAGCGGGGGGCAAGAGACCCAGTACTTC
cdr3_aa: CASSHSGGQETQYF

d_call: TRBD2
j_call: TRBJ2-1
v_call: TRBV7-9
clone_size: -
cdr3_nt: TGTGCCAGCAGCTCGGGACTAGCGCACAATGAGCAGTTCTTC
cdr3_aa: CASSSGLAHNEQFF